The clone carrying this T cell receptor beta chain was found many times. The antigen is not known. The record originates from a study of T cell repertoires in cytomegalovirus infection. Study-wide findings and caveats: In two of eight donors, the top clonotype was HLA-C-restricted CMV-specific.

Via MiXCR, TCRdb re-called the reads, giving one row per CDR3 protein. The sample holds about 140,000 distinct CDR3 sequences, roughly 6% seen once. Sequencing input: PBMCs. This sequence was found in a human donor in good health (CMV status not recorded). Some clones in this sample may be carry-over from other donors' samples.

Here the CDR3 DNA reads TGTGCCAGCAGTGAACCGTTTGGTGGCTACACCTTC. Its translation is CASSEPFGGYTF. This chain joins TRBV27 and TRBJ1-2; no definite D call. The V end was cut by 5 bases, the J end by 7 bases, with 11 bases between. Germline CDR1 reads MNHEY; CDR2 reads SMNVEV (reference sequence). There are 12 residues in the CDR3.